These 24 T cell receptor beta chains originate from one sample sequenced in a study of neurological immune-mediated disorders. TCRdb re-analysed the 5' RACE reads in MiXCR, keeping a single row per CDR3 protein. The profile covers some 66,000 distinct CDR3 sequences, with more than 3.5% appearing a single time and roughly 2.7% taken by the ten largest. The sequenced material came from PBMCs. The receptors originated from a man aged 50 to 59 with multiple sclerosis.

This clonotype was counted ten times or more. The chain has TRBV28 and TRBJ2-5, with 11 bases that match TRBD2. Germline assignment: CDR1 MDHEN and CDR2 SYDVKM. This CDR3 is 14 amino acids long. The trim removed 7 bases at V and 4 bases at J, leaving 5 bases unmatched. Here the CDR3 reads CASMASGGRETQYF. Here the CDR3 DNA reads TGTGCCAGCATGGCTAGCGGGGGGAGAGAGACCCAGTACTTC.

In this sample, this clonotype turned up many times. V is TRBV18 and J is TRBJ2-7; D is unresolved. Germline assignment: CDR1 KGHSH and CDR2 LQKENI. The V end lost 2 bases, the J end lost 1 base, and 9 bases lay between the germline ends. This CDR3 is 14 amino acids long. CDR3: CASSPIDESYEQYF. DNA for the CDR3: TGTGCCAGCTCACCAATCGACGAGTCCTACGAGCAGTACTTC.

This clonotype was recorded many times. The chain links TRBV6-5 to TRBJ2-1; tentatively, D is TRBD1 or TRBD2 (5 bases each). Germline V gives CDR1 MNHEY, CDR2 SVGAGI. The CDR3 totals 13 residues. V lost 0 bases, J lost 14 bases, and 14 bases lay in between. DNA for the CDR3: TGTGCCAGCAGTTACTCCCACCGTATGGGGGAGTTCTTC. Encoded protein: CASSYSHRMGEFF.

This clonotype came up many times. V and J are TRBV10-3 and TRBJ1-2; D perhaps matches TRBD1 (5 bases). V lost 0 bases and J 1 base, leaving 9 bases between the germline ends. Per germline, CDR1 ENHRY and CDR2 SYGVKD. The CDR3 totals 15 residues. The CDR3 DNA is TGTGCCATCAGTGAGTCGACAGAGAGTAACTATGGCTACACCTTC. Amino acid sequence: CAISESTESNYGYTF.

This clonotype was counted only a few times. A much larger clone sits a single nucleotide away, making a read error possible. The rearrangement uses TRBV10-2 and TRBJ2-7, with D possibly TRBD2 on 5 matching bases. Germline CDR1 is WSHSY and CDR2 is SAAADI. CDR3 length: 14 residues. The germline V and J ends were trimmed by 7 bases and 1 base, with 14 bases remaining between them. In nucleotides, the CDR3 is TGCGCCAGCAACGGGAAGTCCCAATCCTACGAGCAGTACGTC. Protein: CASNGKSQSYEQYV.

This chain connects TRBV30 to TRBJ1-2; D is unresolved. Germline V lookup: CDR1 GTSNPN, CDR2 SVGIG (reference sequence). The CDR3 totals 14 residues. V lost 0 bases, J lost 8 bases, and 16 bases lay in between. The CDR3 spells CAWSVRTGIRGYTF. CDR3 DNA: TGTGCCTGGAGTGTACGTACCGGAATCCGCGGCTACACCTTC.

V is TRBV20-1 and J is TRBJ1-4; 8 bases are a match to TRBD1. Germline loops: CDR1 DFQATT, CDR2 SNEGSKA (reference sequence). Trimming at V came to 3 bases and at J to 6 bases, leaving 6 bases not matched to a gene. The CDR3 contains 14 residues. CDR3 sequence reads: CSARNRGKDEKLFF. CDR3 coding DNA: TGCAGTGCTAGGAACAGGGGGAAAGATGAAAAACTGTTTTTT.

The genes are TRBV20-1 and TRBJ1-3; a possible D gene is TRBD1 (5 bases). Per the germline V gene, CDR1 is DFQATT and CDR2 is SNEGSKA (reference sequence). The CDR3 sequence is 13 residues long. V dropped 6 bases and J dropped 10 bases, with 19 bases sitting between them. For the CDR3, the DNA is TGCAGTGCATACGGACTGGGGGAAAAAACCATATATTTT. Translation: CSAYGLGEKTIYF.

In its sample, this clonotype was seen a few times. The CDR3 DNA sequence: TGTGCCAGCAGCAAGGGGTCGCCGACAGATACGCAGTATTTT. Its protein product is CASSKGSPTDTQYF. The chain couples TRBV11-2 to TRBJ2-3; D possibly corresponds to TRBD1 (5 bases). V lost 5 bases and J lost 3, with 12 bases in between. The CDR3 extends over 14 amino acids. Per germline, CDR1 SGHAT and CDR2 FQNNGV.

This clonotype occurred many times. V and J are TRBV12-3 or TRBV12-4 and TRBJ2-7, with a weak D call TRBD2 (6 bases). The CDR3 runs 16 residues. V was clipped by 6 bases and J by 6 bases, with 24 bases between them. CDR3 bases: TGTGCCAGCAGAGGCCGGGGTGGGCTCGGAGGGGTCGAGCAGTACTTC. Its protein product is CASRGRGGLGGVEQYF.

At least ten counts were recorded for this clonotype. This chain uses TRBV20-1 with TRBJ2-7; 7 bases agree with TRBD1. Trimming cost V 0 bases and J 4 bases; bases outside gene matches: 6. This CDR3 spans 14 amino acids. CDR1 DFQATT and CDR2 SNEGSKA come from the germline V gene (reference sequence). CDR3 DNA: TGCAGTGCTAGAGATATGGGCAGGGGGTACGAGCAGTACGTC. Translation: CSARDMGRGYEQYV.

This clonotype came up many times. J is TRBJ2-2 and V is TRBV5-5; D unresolved. CDR1 and CDR2 (germline): SGHKS, YYEKEE (reference sequence). With 0 bases removed from V and 5 bases from J, the gap between germline ends came to 8 bases. This CDR3 has 14 amino acids. The CDR3 nucleotides read TGTGCCAGCAGCTTGGTGATAGGGACCGGGGAGCTGTTTTTT. It specifies CASSLVIGTGELFF.

There are many counts of this clonotype. The rearrangement links TRBV7-9 to TRBJ2-6, with no clear D. Trimming stripped 5 bases from V and 0 bases from J, with 11 bases between. Per the germline V gene, CDR1 is SEHNR and CDR2 is FQNEAQ (reference sequence). This CDR3 region has 16 residues. The CDR3 DNA follows: TGTGCCAGCAGCACCCGACGTAGCTCTGGGGCCAACGTCCTGACTTTC. This translates into CASSTRRSSGANVLTF.

This clonotype was detected ten times or more. V is TRBV6-5 and J is TRBJ1-6; 7 bases are a match to TRBD1. V lost 1 base, J lost 4 bases, and 4 bases stayed unmatched. Germline V gene sequence: CDR1 MNHEY, CDR2 SVGAGI. This CDR3 has 16 residues. CDR3 sequence (DNA): TGTGCCAGCAGTTACTATGGGACAGTTTATAATTCACCCCTCCACTTT. Translated, it gives CASSYYGTVYNSPLHF.

This clonotype was observed at least ten times. The J gene is TRBJ1-5, the V gene TRBV4-1, with D tentatively TRBD1 (5 bases). In germline, CDR1 is MGHRA, CDR2 YSYEKL. This CDR3 is 14 amino acids long. The ends were cut back, 4 bases at V and 5 bases at J, with 12 bases in the middle. The CDR3 DNA is TGCGCCAGCAGCCCCGGACGGGGGGATCAGCCCCAGCATTTT. Translating gives CASSPGRGDQPQHF.

This clonotype appeared many times. CDR3 in amino acids: CSANPEVGGLDTDTQYF. The DNA for the CDR3 is TGCAGTGCTAACCCCGAGGTGGGGGGACTCGACACAGATACGCAGTATTTT. This sequence joins TRBV20-1 and TRBJ2-3; a weak D match, TRBD2 (6 bases). Per germline, CDR1 DFQATT and CDR2 SNEGSKA (reference sequence). The CDR3 is 17 amino acids. The ends were cut back, 4 bases at V and 2 bases at J, with 22 bases in the middle.

This clonotype was seen many times. The chain links TRBV4-1 to TRBJ1-2; D unclear. Trimming took 0 bases from V and 2 from J, leaving 7 bases between them. The germline V gene has CDR1 MGHRA and CDR2 YSYEKL. CDR3 length: 14 residues. The CDR3 nucleotides read TGCGCCAGCAGCCAAGACAGCATAAACTATGGCTACACCTTC. This gives the protein CASSQDSINYGYTF.

The sample holds many counts of this clonotype. V and J are TRBV5-1 and TRBJ1-1, with D unresolved. V was clipped by 0 bases and J by 6 bases, with 9 bases between them. From germline, CDR1 is SGHRS and CDR2 YFSETQ. The CDR3 sequence is 13 residues long. CDR3 DNA sequence: TGCGCCAGCAGCTTGGGTTCTCGGGCTGAAGCTTTCTTT. As protein: CASSLGSRAEAFF.

This chain uses TRBV20-1 with TRBJ2-3, with D hard to call. The CDR3 extends over 14 amino acids. Germline-derived CDR1 and CDR2 are DFQATT and SNEGSKA (reference sequence). With 3 bases removed from V and 1 base from J, the gap between germline ends came to 11 bases. The chain's CDR3 is CSASLGKGTDTQYF. DNA of the CDR3: TGCAGTGCTAGCTTGGGGAAGGGCACAGATACGCAGTATTTT.

Many counts were recorded for this clonotype. The rearrangement links TRBV12-3 or TRBV12-4 to TRBJ2-2; TRBD1 is a possible D gene (6 bases). Trimming took off 7 bases at V and 7 bases at J, with 19 bases between the two ends. The CDR3 extends over 15 amino acids. For the CDR3, the DNA is TGTGCCAGCACCCGCTACTTGGGGGCCGTCGGGGAGCTGTTTTTT. Protein: CASTRYLGAVGELFF.

This clonotype was recorded at least ten times. The gene calls are TRBV4-3 and TRBJ2-5, with 7 bases matching TRBD2. Per germline, CDR1 LGHNA and CDR2 YSLEER. V was pared by 4 bases and J by 8 bases, with 7 bases of the junction left unmatched. The CDR3 covers 13 residues. CDR3 DNA sequence: TGCGCCAGCAGCCTGTCCCGGGAGGACACCCAGTACTTC. The encoded protein is CASSLSREDTQYF.

This clonotype was observed at least ten times. The chain links TRBV20-1 to TRBJ2-1; a possible D gene is TRBD2 (6 bases). V shed 6 bases and J shed 6 bases, with 21 bases lying between them. CDR3 length: 15 residues. Germline V CDR1 and CDR2: DFQATT, SNEGSKA (reference sequence). In nucleotides, the CDR3 is TGCAGTGCCACCATCGCCTTGGGAGGCGGCAATGAGCAGTTCTTC. This sequence encodes CSATIALGGGNEQFF.

This clonotype was found many times. The chain couples TRBV5-1 to TRBJ2-2; D is ambiguous. This CDR3 contains 13 residues. Germline CDR1 SGHRS, CDR2 YFSETQ. V lost 1 base to trimming and J lost 4 bases, with 5 bases between them. CDR3 protein: CASSLPATGELFF. The CDR3 nucleotides are TGCGCCAGCAGCTTGCCGGCCACCGGGGAGCTGTTTTTT.

This clonotype was observed many times. The rearrangement links TRBV20-1 to TRBJ1-2; D is ambiguous. The CDR3 spans 11 residues. Deletions cut 7 bases from V and 6 bases from J, with 12 bases between. Per the germline V gene, CDR1 is DFQATT and CDR2 is SNEGSKA (reference sequence). The CDR3 is CSVRTLDGYTF. For the CDR3, the DNA is TGCAGTGTCAGGACCCTCGATGGCTACACCTTC.